This T cell receptor beta chain was retrieved from a study of cytomegalovirus exposure and HLA in healthy donors (dated by TCRdb to between 2016 and 2019). Background on the whole study: In an earlier analysis of 587 of the donors, 250 to 300 Gb of sequence data and approximately 100 million unique TCR beta sequences from 180 million or so T cells were reported. An earlier analysis of nearly 600 of the donors applied high-throughput TCR beta sequencing to assess whether each TCR beta V gene segment acted as functional or pseudogenic. To study patterns of TCR occurrence, a later analysis re-analyzed previously published TCR beta repertoires from just over 650 donors and added high-resolution HLA genotyping. The study was designed to test whether signatures of past pathogen exposure could be identified by cataloging public T cell receptors. HLA typing included class I and class II loci at four-digit resolution. The number of typed donors differed by locus: about 620-640 for A, B, C, DRB1 and DQB1; 522 for DQA1; some 590 for DPA1; and some 470 for DPB1. Using immunosequencing, the study profiled T cell repertoires from around 680 subjects and related those repertoires to cytomegalovirus serostatus. Four to six DR-DQ haplotypes were handled as single units for association and clustering, since linkage in the cohort was strong. Roughly 300 gigabases of sequencing data and approximately 92 million unique TCR sequences made up an early release that covered several hundred HLA-typed donors. To predict cytomegalovirus infection status, the study brought together high-throughput TCR immunosequencing, statistical association of individual TCRs with disease status, and machine learning. A later genetic analysis used genome-wide SNP genotypes for about 60% of the 666 donors, treating that subset as a discovery cohort. Besides the first cohort of 500 to 700 subjects, a separate validation cohort made up of 120 different subjects was used. Among under 450 genotyped donors of the cohort, an average of approximately 240,000 unique TCR beta nucleotide sequences were sequenced per donor, about a sixth of them non-productive. All discovery cohort repertoires had been generated on a single sequencing platform. Alongside the repertoire data, information on donor age, sex, ethnicity and CMV serostatus was compiled. Of the approximately 400 genotyped donors, approximately 80% fell in the genetic ancestry cluster associated with self-reported Caucasian donors. Rather than using new phenotypic data, the later analysis identified candidate immune exposures from TCR beta sequences and from how often those sequences occurred across donors.

The method behind the library was the immunoSEQ multiplex PCR assay. For the multiplex PCR, a mixture combining 60 forward primers for TCR Vbeta segments and 13 reverse primers for TCR Jbeta segments was used. The CDR3 region of rearranged TCR beta genes was amplified from genomic DNA by a multiplex PCR assay. The Illumina HiSeq System was used to sequence the amplified TCR beta libraries as 87-base-pair reads. The original pipeline was this. A later analysis counted about 80 million unique TCR beta chains across the roughly 700 repertoires, and some 12 million of these chains were shared by at least two donors. Raw reads were error-corrected and collapsed into unique sequences with a nearest-neighbor algorithm that merged closely related sequences to remove PCR and sequencing errors. To assign V, D and J gene segments, CDR3 sequences were aligned to IMGT reference sequences. For a sequence to be retained, at least a six-nucleotide match to both a V gene segment and a J gene segment was required. A rearrangement was called productive if the CDR3 had no stop codons and remained in frame with V and J, and every other rearrangement was called non-productive. CDR3 was defined by IMGT convention, running from the second conserved V-encoded cysteine to the conserved J-encoded phenylalanine. The earlier analysis of about 640 of the donors excluded any sequence lacking an unambiguous match to a single V gene segment. In an earlier analysis of 450 to 700 of the donors, V segments were called functional above 56.7% productive rearrangements and were called segregating when the between-donor standard deviation exceeded 5%. A statistical classification framework was built for diagnosing cytomegalovirus status from the catalog of TCR beta chain sequences. In a later analysis, V and J genes were assigned by comparing TCR nucleotide sequences against IMGT/GENE-DB human TR gene sequences. In a later analysis, CDR3 sequences and most-parsimonious VDJ recombination scenarios were assigned using the TCRdist pipeline. In a later analysis, each TCR beta chain was defined by its CDR3 amino acid sequence together with its V-gene family, and reads without a unique V-gene family were excluded. To address suspected cross-contamination and a sequencing artifact, a later analysis removed some 620 highly shared, low-generation-probability nucleotide sequences. A later analysis calculated a clonal expansion index for each public chain from normalized within-repertoire ranks of inferred template counts. In a later analysis, generation probabilities were computed with a VDJ recombination model fitted to out-of-frame rearrangements, and the resulting probabilities were checked against IGoR. A later analysis scored TCR-TCR, TCR-HLA and TCR-CMV co-occurrence with hypergeometric tests, applying a repertoire-size bias correction to TCR pairs. False discovery rates were estimated in a later analysis by permuting HLA or CMV assignments 20 times. In a later analysis, co-occurring TCRs were grouped using DBSCAN, and TCRdist sequence similarity was added for clustering within HLA-allele-positive subsets. For co-occurrence clustering, repertoires with fewer than 30,000 or more than 120,000 public chains were excluded, along with a handful of repertoires with anomalous nucleotide sharing. TCRdb limited this immuneACCESS table to in-frame rearrangements with V and J called. A share of clones is missing; checked studies link under half to unresolved V genes, and the rest is unexplained. V, J and clone size were drawn from that table, and D and trimming were deduced from the DNA. Recorded for this sample are roughly 150,000 clones; 65% to 85% of them occurred a single time. The ten largest clones add up to 1.5% of the sample.

The table lists this clone with a count of one. The target of this receptor is not known. There are no base qualities to consult, and no much larger clone falls within one base. Overall study results and their limits: Because counts were too low, around 17 rarely observed V segments, including chromosome 9 orphons, were left out of the earlier analysis of about 500 of the donors. Broadly in line with IMGT annotations, most TCR beta V segments showed up in productive rearrangements about 87% or about 30% of the time in an earlier analysis of 587 of the donors. Most TCR sequences were seen in very few donors, while some public TCRs were found in many individuals. According to a later analysis, TCR association rates differed among HLA loci, with DRB1 alleles showing the most associated TCRs and HLA-C alleles showing the fewest. This cohort had only TCR beta chains sequenced, and the lack of alpha or paired-chain data limited which features could be detected. Because HLA typing was missing for some donors at each locus, association tests included only the typed subset. A later analysis found that most CMV-associated TCR beta chains appeared HLA-restricted, with HLA associations seemingly driven largely by CMV exposure. According to a later analysis, parvovirus B19, influenza, CMV and Epstein-Barr virus appeared linked to several top co-occurrence clusters. Linkage disequilibrium might explain the correlated functional status among segregating V segments, but an unknown experimental factor could not be ruled out. The authors suggested that the approach could potentially be extended to other disease states and immunological phenotypes. The sequencing pipeline was judged likely to have produced a cluster of highly shared sequence variants as a technical artifact. In vitro tests confirmed that three of the cytomegalovirus-associated TCR beta chains recognize cytomegalovirus antigens. The classifier was reported to diagnose cytomegalovirus status with high specificity and sensitivity in both the original cohort and the validation cohort. Specific HLA alleles were associated with more than 15,000 TCR beta sequences at a false discovery rate of 0.05 in a later analysis. For the cohort, immune exposure information was limited to CMV serostatus. A further reported finding was that TCR beta sequences accurately predicted the HLA-A and HLA-B alleles for most subjects in the first cohort. A later genetic analysis reported fewer N-insertions in productive TCRs among donors in an Asian-associated ancestry cluster than the roughly 670-donor mean. Sequencing depth was assumed to be roughly uniform across donors in the presence/absence analyses, though that assumption may not hold. Some IMGT-functional V segments, including TRBV6-2 and TRBV6-3, could not be told apart with the 87-base-pair reads, so those segments were excluded. In a later analysis, HLA-associated TCR beta chains were found to be more clonally expanded and to have lower generation probabilities than equally common non-associated chains. Assigning TCR associations to individual alleles was difficult when HLA alleles, especially DR and DQ, strongly co-occurred. A total of 150 to 200 TCR beta chains were listed by the study as associated with cytomegalovirus. An association between a missense DCLRE1C variant and V-gene and J-gene trimming of TCR beta chains was found in a later genetic analysis and replicated in an independent cohort.

V is reduced by 4 bases and J by 2 bases, leaving a spacing of 16 bases between them. The cysteine opens and the phenylalanine closes a CDR3 of 17 amino acids. Of the read, only the CDR3 DNA is kept; its 51 bases are in frame from base 1. The germline V gene gives CDR1 as SGHRS and CDR2 as YFSETQ. The cohort was made up of approximately 670 healthy bone marrow donors. At the time of sampling, every cohort member was nominally healthy, though immune exposures that went unrecorded were likely present. The donor tested CMV seronegative, placing the donor among the 350 or so seronegative members of the cohort. Each donor provided a peripheral blood sample, and peripheral blood mononuclear cells were used for TCR beta sequencing. The Qiagen DNeasy Blood Extraction Kit was used to extract genomic DNA from the blood cell samples.

The sample was PBMCs. The V gene is TRBV5-1 and the J gene is TRBJ2-6, with the D gene uncertain. The receptor was isolated from a woman in her late teens or twenties in good health and CMV-seronegative. The CDR3 protein sequence reads: CASSPETSPAGANVLTF. The sequenced DNA: TGCGCCAGCAGCCCTGAGACTTCTCCCGCTGGGGCCAACGTCCTGACTTTC.